Listed below are T cell receptor beta chains from one sample, sequenced in a study of T-cell memory formation after mild COVID-19. TCRdb passed the 5' RACE reads through MiXCR, listing each CDR3 protein once. This table holds about 420,000 distinct CDR3 sequences, more than 20% found once. What was sequenced was PBMCs or a T cell subset sorted from them (not recorded which). Receptor source: an adult woman who had mild COVID-19 (a few samples of this study predate the infection). Cell type and time point are not known. The CDR3 runs from the conserved cysteine through the conserved F or W. The D gene is left open where the match is weak. Only some rows state a clone size, as once, few, many or a class for expanded clones.

TRBD2	TRBJ2-1	TRBV12-3/TRBV12-4	-	CASSPRAGGDNEQFF	TGTGCCAGCAGCCCCAGAGCGGGAGGGGACAATGAGCAGTTCTTC
-	TRBJ2-7	TRBV7-2	-	CASSPTGTYYEQYF	TGTGCCAGCAGCCCTACCGGGACGTACTACGAGCAGTACTTC
-	TRBJ2-1	TRBV5-1	-	CASSFGNNNEQFF	TGCGCCAGCAGCTTCGGCAATAACAATGAGCAGTTCTTC
-	TRBJ2-7	TRBV7-2	few	CASSWNYEQYF	TGTGCCAGCAGCTGGAACTACGAGCAGTACTTC
-	TRBJ1-2	TRBV5-1	-	CASTGDYMAYGYTF	TGCGCCAGCACAGGGGATTACATGGCCTATGGCTACACCTTC
TRBD2	TRBJ2-1	TRBV7-9	few	CASSPTSGGNNEQFF	TGTGCCAGCAGCCCTACTAGCGGGGGGAACAATGAGCAGTTCTTC
-	TRBJ1-3	TRBV5-1	-	CASSLTHSGSGNTIYF	TGCGCCAGCAGCTTGACTCACAGCGGCTCTGGAAACACCATATATTTT
-	TRBJ2-5	TRBV24-1	-	CATGQQETQYF	TGTGCCACTGGACAGCAAGAGACCCAGTACTTC
-	TRBJ2-1	TRBV14	-	CASSQVSSSYNEQFF	TGTGCCAGCAGCCAAGTGAGCAGCTCCTACAATGAGCAGTTCTTC
-	TRBJ2-3	TRBV2	-	CASSEKAVTDTQYF	TGTGCCAGCAGTGAAAAAGCGGTCACAGATACGCAGTATTTT
-	TRBJ2-1	TRBV12-3/TRBV12-4	few	CASTLGPGDEQFF	TGTGCCAGCACCCTGGGTCCCGGGGATGAGCAGTTCTTC